This T cell receptor beta chain is drawn from a study of shared clonotypes between healthy human individuals. CDR1 SGDLS and CDR2 YYNGEE come from the germline V gene. V lost 0 bases and J 0 bases, leaving 10 bases between the germline ends. CDR3 length: 15 amino acids. CD4+ cells underwent separation, giving CD45RA+ naive and CD45RA-negative memory subsets. Generated by immunoSEQ multiplex PCR, the TCRdb table keeps only in-frame clones and is missing some. The table shows approximately 2.5 million clones, with around nine tenths occurring only once. The receptor was derived from a man aged 18 to 30 in good health. V usage is TRBV9 and J usage is TRBJ2-7, with D unresolved. Sequenced: naive CD4+ T cells sorted from blood. Sample subset: CD45RA+ positively selected. The CDR3 reads CASSVAWSSSYEQYF. DNA for the CDR3: TGTGCCAGCAGCGTAGCATGGTCAAGCTCCTACGAGCAGTACTTC.